This record concerns one TCR beta chain sequence. The sample belongs to a study of response to subunit inactivated influenza vaccine. There are 15 residues in the CDR3. V shed 4 bases and J shed 6 bases, with 17 bases lying between them. Per germline, CDR1 SGDLS and CDR2 YYNGEE. TCRdb fed the RT-PCR reads into MiXCR, producing one record per CDR3 protein. The sample gives hundreds of thousands of distinct CDR3 sequences, about a fifth of which show up once; around 9.6% is in the top ten. The specimen was PBMCs from blood, collected 21 months after vaccination. This sequence was found in a man between 50 and 69 years old who received an inactivated influenza vaccine. This chain uses TRBV9 with TRBJ1-5; possibly TRBD1 for D (5 bases). The CDR3 spells CASSSQAGRGQPQHF. The CDR3 DNA sequence: TGTGCCAGCAGCTCTCAGGCCGGGAGGGGTCAGCCCCAGCATTTT.